Below are 5 T cell receptor beta chains sequenced from a single sample in a study of T-cell reconstitution after alpha-beta-depleted transplantation in children. Library preparation (for TCRbeta) was performed with unique molecular identifiers. MiXCR, applied by TCRdb to the PCR reads, yields one record per CDR3 protein. The sample has about 580,000 distinct CDR3 sequences, around 23% seen once; the top ten hold 11% to 15%. Material: PBMCs, mostly from graft donor cells, obtained 360 days after TCRalphabeta/CD19-depleted stem cell transplant. The receptors derive from a boy under two years old who had a stem cell transplant for acute myeloid leukemia, so the T cells may come from the graft donor.

The chain couples TRBV24-1 to TRBJ2-1; 8 positions agree with TRBD2. Germline values: CDR1 KGHDR, CDR2 SFDVKD. Germline trimming cut 9 bases from V and 6 bases from J; bases unmatched to any gene: 6. The CDR3 length is 13 residues. The CDR3 DNA is TGTGCCACCGGGAGCGGGGGCGGCAATGAGCAGTTCTTC. Amino acids: CATGSGGGNEQFF.

The rearrangement joins TRBV6-1 to TRBJ2-2; maybe TRBD1 (5 bases). In germline, CDR1 is MNHNS, CDR2 SASEGT. This CDR3 comprises 12 residues. Deletions cut 2 bases from V and 7 bases from J, with 5 bases between. The chain's CDR3 is CASSERGGELFF. Written as DNA, the CDR3 is TGTGCCAGCAGTGAAAGGGGCGGGGAGCTGTTTTTT.

This clonotype was seen a handful of times. This chain joins TRBV6-5 and TRBJ2-5; maybe TRBD1 (6 bases). V was cut by 0 bases and J by 6 bases, with 14 bases left in between. The CDR3 totals 15 residues. The V gene's germline CDR1 is MNHEY and CDR2 SVGAGI. This CDR3 is CASSYSQGRVKTQYF. Written as DNA, the CDR3 is TGTGCCAGCAGTTACTCCCAGGGGCGGGTGAAGACCCAGTACTTC.

V gene TRBV9 combines with J gene TRBJ2-1, with D perhaps being TRBD1 or TRBD2 (5 bases each). In germline, CDR1 is SGDLS, CDR2 YYNGEE. The CDR3 runs to 17 residues. Trimming left V 3 bases short and J 2 bases short, with 18 bases between. CDR3 DNA: TGTGCCAGCAGCGGATGGCTAGGGGACGTAGCCTACAATGAGCAGTTCTTC. It encodes CASSGWLGDVAYNEQFF.

Ten or more counts support this clonotype. V gene TRBV6-5 combines with J gene TRBJ1-1, with a tentative D call TRBD1 (5 bases). The germline V and J ends were trimmed by 6 bases and 4 bases, with 12 bases remaining between them. CDR1 is MNHEY and CDR2 is SVGAGI in the germline V gene. There are 13 residues in the CDR3. The CDR3 bases are TGTGCCAGCAGCCGTACGGGGCTCACTGAAGCTTTCTTT. As protein: CASSRTGLTEAFF.